A single TCR beta chain is shown here with its context. Other DNA sequences from this sample encode an identical CDR3 as well. These data belong to a study of blood T cell repertoires in COVID-19. TCRdb's table, derived via immunoSEQ multiplex PCR, lists solely in-frame clones and lacks some. The sample lists some 350,000 clones, roughly 90% occurring once. The TCR comes from a woman aged 70-85 years with COVID-19, enrolled during active disease. The sequencing input was peripheral blood.

CDR3 protein: CASSRAGGPNQPQHF. The CDR3 DNA is TGTGCCAGCAGCAGAGCAGGGGGCCCCAATCAGCCCCAGCATTTT. This chain connects TRBV2 to TRBJ1-5; 8 nucleotides align to TRBD1. Per the germline V gene, CDR1 is SNHLY and CDR2 is FYNNEI. The junction had 7 bases not matched to a gene; V was cut back by 6 bases and J by 3 bases. The CDR3 consists of 15 residues.